The 30 T cell receptor beta chains reported below all come from one sample, sequenced in a study of blood T cell repertoires in COVID-19. Method: immunoSEQ multiplex PCR; TCRdb's copy keeps in-frame clones and lacks some. The table records fewer than 90,000 clones, 72% of them present only once. The sample consisted of peripheral blood. These receptors came from a woman of 80 years or more with acute or convalescent COVID-19.

This chain joins TRBV9 and TRBJ1-2; no reliable D call. The CDR3 spans 13 residues. V shed 2 bases and J shed 3 bases, with 8 bases lying between them. The V gene's germline CDR1 is SGDLS and CDR2 YYNGEE. The CDR3 DNA sequence: TGTGCCAGCAGCGTCGGCGGAGACTATGGCTACACCTTC. Protein sequence: CASSVGGDYGYTF.

This sequence joins TRBV28 and TRBJ1-5; D is unresolved. This CDR3 has 12 residues. The germline CDR1 and CDR2 sequences are MDHEN and SYDVKM. V lost 8 bases and J lost 4, with 9 bases in between. The CDR3 DNA reads as TGTGCCAGCGTGGCTGCTAATCAGCCCCAGCATTTT. Translation: CASVAANQPQHF.

The chain joins TRBV6-4 to TRBJ1-6; no clear D gene. From germline, CDR1 is MRHNA and CDR2 SNTAGT. The CDR3 loop spans 15 amino acids. Trimming stripped 0 bases from V and 7 bases from J, with 10 bases between. CDR3 sequence (DNA): TGTGCCAGCAGTGACTCGCTCGACGGGAATTCACCCCTCCACTTT. It translates to CASSDSLDGNSPLHF.

J is TRBJ2-5 and V is TRBV5-6; the D is unclear. With 0 bases removed from V and 5 bases from J, the gap between germline ends came to 2 bases. This CDR3 contains 11 residues. Germline CDR1 reads SGHDT; CDR2 reads YYEEEE. CDR3 sequence: CASSLAETQYF. The CDR3 DNA reads as TGTGCCAGCAGCTTGGCGGAGACCCAGTACTTC. The complete variable domain, with remaining parts taken from reference TRBV5-6 and TRBJ2-5, reads DAGVTQSPTHLIKTRGQQVTLRCSPKSGHDTVSWYQQALGQGPQFIFQYYEEEERQRGNFPDRFSGHQFPNYSSELNVNALLLGDSALYLCASSLAETQYFGPGTRLLVL.

This chain joins TRBV4-2 and TRBJ1-1; D perhaps matches TRBD1 (6 bases). The germline CDR1 and CDR2 sequences are LGHNA and YNFKEQ. The CDR3 runs 13 residues. V lost 4 bases to trimming and J lost 10 bases, with 16 bases between them. The CDR3 coding sequence is TGTGCCAGCAGCCTACTGGGGGAAGGGGGAGCTTTCTTT. This gives the protein CASSLLGEGGAFF.

The chain couples TRBV5-1 to TRBJ2-4; 9 bases are a match to TRBD1. The germline V gene has CDR1 SGHRS and CDR2 YFSETQ. V lost 5 bases and J lost 7; bases outside the gene matches: 4. This CDR3 contains 13 residues. CDR3: CASSSGQGNIQYF. CDR3 DNA: TGCGCCAGCAGTTCGGGACAGGGTAACATTCAGTACTTC.

V gene TRBV27 combines with J gene TRBJ1-2, with 10 bases identical to TRBD1. CDR3 length: 14 residues. V gave up 10 bases and J gave up 3 bases; unmatched junction bases: 8. Germline CDR1 and CDR2: MNHEY and SMNVEV (reference sequence). In DNA, the CDR3 is TGTGCCACCTCCCGGGACAGGGGCCACTATGGCTACACCTTC. Its translation is CATSRDRGHYGYTF.

The V gene is TRBV30, the J gene TRBJ1-2, with TRBD1 identical over 7 bases. The ends lost 7 bases at V and 5 bases at J; junction bases unmatched: 16. Germline values: CDR1 GTSNPN, CDR2 SVGIG (reference sequence). The CDR3 has 15 amino acids. In DNA, the CDR3 is TGTGCCTCCCCGACAGGGTCATCTTCATTATATGGCTACACCTTC. Translated, it gives CASPTGSSSLYGYTF.

This clone has more than one count but fewer than ten. The rearrangement uses TRBV5-1 and TRBJ1-1, with no clear D. From germline, CDR1 is SGHRS and CDR2 YFSETQ. Trimming stripped 0 bases from V and 1 base from J, with 4 bases between. The CDR3 loop spans 13 amino acids. The CDR3 bases are TGCGCCAGCAGCTTGGGGAGGAACACTGAAGCTTTCTTT. This translates into CASSLGRNTEAFF.

This clone was counted a few times. The CDR3 DNA is TGTGCCAGCAGCTTAGGTCACACAGATACGCAGTATTTT. Translated, it gives CASSLGHTDTQYF. V usage is TRBV7-2 and J usage is TRBJ2-3; no clear D. CDR3 size: 13 residues. With 1 base removed from V and 2 bases from J, the gap between germline ends came to 4 bases. The germline V gene encodes CDR1 SGHTA and CDR2 FQGNSA. The full variable domain, with the rest looked up from reference TRBV7-2 and TRBJ2-3, is GAGVSQSPSNKVTEKGKDVELRCDPISGHTALYWYRQSLGQGLEFLIYFQGNSAPDKSGLPSDRFSAERTGGSVSTLTIQRTQQEDSAVYLCASSLGHTDTQYFGPGTRLTVL.

This sequence joins TRBV18 and TRBJ2-7; TRBD1 matches 9 bases. The CDR3 covers 14 residues. Germline-derived CDR1 and CDR2 are KGHSH and LQKENI. V was pared by 6 bases and J by 3 bases, with 6 bases of the junction left unmatched. Written as DNA, the CDR3 is TGTGCCAGCTCCACCGGGACAGGGAACTACGAGCAGTACTTC. Its protein product is CASSTGTGNYEQYF.

This clone is medium-sized in the sample. The V and J genes are TRBV3-1 (or the pseudogene TRBV3-2) and TRBJ2-1, with TRBD2 identical over 9 bases. J gave up 0 bases and V 2 bases, and 2 bases lay outside the gene matches. The length of the CDR3 is 16 residues. Germline V gene data show CDR1 as LGHDT and CDR2 as YNNKEL (reference sequence). The CDR3 DNA sequence: TGTGCCAGCAGCCAACTAGCGGGGAGCTCCTACAATGAGCAGTTCTTC. Encoded protein: CASSQLAGSSYNEQFF.

The rearrangement uses TRBV15 and TRBJ1-6; TRBD1 aligns across 8 bases. V trimming: 1 base; J trimming: 0 bases; junction bases outside the gene matches: 8. CDR1 is LNHNV and CDR2 is YYDKDF in the germline V gene (reference sequence). This CDR3 comprises 19 residues. CDR3 protein: CATSRVQGASSSYNSPLHF. The CDR3 coding sequence is TGTGCCACCAGCAGAGTCCAGGGGGCGTCGAGCTCCTATAATTCACCCCTCCACTTT. Filled out from reference TRBV15 and TRBJ1-6, the complete variable domain reads DAMVIQNPRYQVTQFGKPVTLSCSQTLNHNVMYWYQQKSSQAPKLLFHYYDKDFNNEADTPDNFQSRRPNTSFCFLDIRSPGLGDTAMYLCATSRVQGASSSYNSPLHFGNGTRLTVT.

In its sample, this clone was seen a few times. The rearrangement joins TRBV5-5 to TRBJ1-2; unclear D gene. This CDR3 is 15 amino acids long. Trimming cost V 2 bases and J 0 bases, with 11 bases left between them. CDR1 is SGHKS and CDR2 is YYEKEE in the germline V gene (reference sequence). CDR3: CASSFTVLANYGYTF. The DNA of the CDR3 is TGTGCCAGCAGCTTTACAGTCTTAGCTAACTATGGCTACACCTTC.

The V and J genes are TRBV15 and TRBJ2-3; D perhaps matches TRBD2 (6 bases). Deletions cut 6 bases from V and 2 bases from J, with 15 bases between. The CDR3 is 15 amino acids. The germline V gene encodes CDR1 LNHNV and CDR2 YYDKDF (reference sequence). CDR3 sequence: CATRGAGGVTDTQYF. CDR3 coding DNA: TGTGCCACCAGAGGAGCAGGCGGGGTCACAGATACGCAGTATTTT.

This rearrangement joins TRBV6-5 to TRBJ1-5, with 8 nucleotides matching TRBD1. The germline V gene has CDR1 MNHEY and CDR2 SVGAGI. V was clipped by 5 bases and J by 4 bases; unmatched bases: 1. The CDR3 runs to 13 residues. Written as DNA, the CDR3 is TGTGCCAGCAGTCGGACAGGGAATCAGCCCCAGCATTTT. Its translation: CASSRTGNQPQHF.

J is TRBJ2-1 and V is TRBV27; D ambiguous. The CDR3 loop spans 15 amino acids. V was cut by 1 base and J by 7 bases, with 14 bases left in between. Germline CDR1 reads MNHEY; CDR2 reads SMNVEV (reference sequence). The CDR3 is CASSLLWASKNEQFF. CDR3 DNA: TGTGCCAGCAGTTTATTATGGGCCAGCAAGAATGAGCAGTTCTTC.

The J gene is TRBJ1-2, the V gene TRBV18; TRBD1 matches at 7 bases. Trimming removed 4 bases from V and 6 bases from J; junction bases left unmatched: 8. Per the germline V gene, CDR1 is KGHSH and CDR2 is LQKENI. The CDR3 spans 14 residues. In nucleotides, the CDR3 is TGTGCCAGCTCACTATCCACAGGGGACCATGGCTACACCTTC. Amino acid sequence: CASSLSTGDHGYTF.

The DNA of the CDR3 is TGTGCCAGCAGCTTAAGAAGGGGCGCAGATACGCAGTATTTT. It translates to CASSLRRGADTQYF. The chain is built from TRBV7-8 and TRBJ2-3; possibly TRBD1 for D (5 bases). CDR1 and CDR2 (germline): SGHVS, FQNEAQ. The CDR3 runs 14 residues. V lost 2 bases, J lost 4 bases, and 10 bases lay in between.

The chain combines TRBV6-6 with TRBJ1-4; the D gene is possibly TRBD1 (5 bases). V was trimmed by 7 bases and J by 8 bases, leaving 17 bases between them. This CDR3 is 14 amino acids long. CDR1 is MNHNY and CDR2 is SVGAGI in the germline V gene (reference sequence). The CDR3 reads CASKTSRGGEKLFF. The CDR3, as DNA: TGTGCCAGCAAAACTTCTCGGGGGGGGGAAAAACTGTTTTTT.

The chain combines TRBV21-1 with TRBJ2-7; the table's TRBD2 call for D was not verified on the DNA. TRBV21-1 is a listed pseudogene. The length of the CDR3 is 16 residues. The CDR3 is CASSKLRTSGGYEQYF. The CDR3 coding sequence is TGTGCCAGCAGCAAACTCCGGACTAGCGGGGGCTACGAGCAGTACTTC.

The chain recombines TRBV18 with TRBJ1-1; no clear D gene. Per the germline V gene, CDR1 is KGHSH and CDR2 is LQKENI. V lost 2 bases and J 3 bases, leaving 16 bases between the germline ends. This CDR3 has 16 residues. The chain's CDR3 is CASSPGFGGKDTEAFF. In DNA, the CDR3 is TGTGCCAGCTCACCAGGGTTTGGAGGGAAGGACACTGAAGCTTTCTTT.

The CDR3 protein is CASSEGGHEHF. CDR3 DNA: TGTGCCAGCAGTGAGGGAGGACACGAGCATTTT. V usage is TRBV6-1 and J usage is TRBJ1-5; D perhaps matches TRBD1 (5 bases). This CDR3 is built from 11 residues. The V gene lost 3 bases and the J gene lost 14 bases, with 11 bases spanning the gap. Looked up from germline, CDR1 is MNHNS and CDR2 is SASEGT.

The rearrangement links TRBV19 to TRBJ1-2; TRBD1 might be the D (6 bases). CDR1 is LNHDA and CDR2 is SQIVND in the germline V gene (reference sequence). The V end lost 8 bases, the J end lost 0 bases, and 13 bases lay between the germline ends. The length of the CDR3 is 14 residues. CDR3 sequence: CASRVQGPNYGYTF. The CDR3 DNA sequence: TGTGCCAGTCGCGTACAGGGACCTAACTATGGCTACACCTTC.

There are a few counts of this clone. V gene TRBV7-8 combines with J gene TRBJ2-7, with TRBD1 as a possible D gene (5 bases). The CDR3 has 13 amino acids. V lost 3 bases to trimming and J lost 7 bases, with 13 bases between them. Germline assignment: CDR1 SGHVS and CDR2 FQNEAQ. CDR3 nucleotide sequence: TGTGCCAGCAGCTTCGGGCTCAAGGGGGAGCAGTACTTC. Its translation: CASSFGLKGEQYF.

The chain links TRBV10-3 to TRBJ1-2; TRBD1 agrees at 7 bases. J lost 7 bases, V lost 6 bases, and 11 bases had no gene match. Germline-derived CDR1 and CDR2 are ENHRY and SYGVKD. The CDR3 sequence is 14 residues long. CDR3 bases: TGTGCCATCAGGACTACAGGGGCACCTATTGGCTACACCTTC. Translated, it gives CAIRTTGAPIGYTF.

V is TRBV5-4 and J is TRBJ1-6, with D tentatively TRBD1 (5 bases). V dropped 0 bases and J dropped 2 bases, with 6 bases sitting between them. The CDR3 is made up of 15 amino acids. CDR1 is SGHNT, CDR2 YYREEE, per germline (reference sequence). CDR3 in amino acids: CASSLGRAYNSPLHF. Written as DNA, the CDR3 is TGTGCCAGCAGCTTGGGCAGGGCCTATAATTCACCCCTCCACTTT.

The chain joins TRBV12-3 or TRBV12-4 to TRBJ2-1, with 8 nucleotides matching TRBD2. This CDR3 is 13 amino acids long. V gave up 3 bases and J gave up 9 bases; unmatched junction bases: 4. This CDR3 reads CASSFSGASEQFF. CDR3 nucleotide sequence: TGTGCCAGCAGTTTTAGCGGGGCCAGTGAGCAGTTCTTC.

The chain links TRBV5-1 to TRBJ1-2, with D perhaps matching TRBD1 (5 bases). The CDR3 loop spans 15 amino acids. Per germline, CDR1 SGHRS and CDR2 YFSETQ. With 0 bases removed from V and 4 bases from J, the gap between germline ends came to 13 bases. Written as DNA, the CDR3 is TGCGCCAGCAGCTTGGGAGACAGAAGACTCTATGGCTACACCTTC. Protein product: CASSLGDRRLYGYTF.

The rearrangement joins TRBV7-2 to TRBJ2-1; 7 bases align to TRBD2. The germline V gene encodes CDR1 SGHTA and CDR2 FQGNSA. This CDR3 has 14 amino acids. V dropped 7 bases and J dropped 4; count of bases not matched to a gene: 7. This CDR3 reads CASMGGGPYNEQFF. For the CDR3, the DNA is TGTGCCAGCATGGGCGGGGGACCATACAATGAGCAGTTCTTC.